This T cell receptor beta chain was retrieved from a study of cytomegalovirus exposure and HLA in healthy donors. Study details: The 130 or so validation repertoires, a later analysis reported, used the same platform as the approximately 650 first-cohort repertoires. General study results and limits: In the 95 to 150 validation repertoires, about 94% of cluster scores exceeded 0, per a later analysis. A classifier reportedly called cytomegalovirus status with high sensitivity and specificity. Cytomegalovirus-associated status was assigned to about 160 TCR beta chains.

Data came from immunoSEQ multiplex PCR; TCRdb stores just in-frame clones and leaves some out. The top ten clones hold about 1.5% of a sample with about 66,000 clones, 95% to 98% of them seen once. The germline V gene has CDR1 ENHRY and CDR2 SYGVKD. V was trimmed by 0 bases and J by 8 bases, leaving 10 bases between them. The CDR3 length is 14 residues. About this clone: Antigen unknown.

The sequence came from a woman under 30 in good health and CMV-seropositive. V usage is TRBV10-3 and J usage is TRBJ1-4; a possible D gene is TRBD1 (6 bases). The sample was PBMCs. CDR3 in DNA: TGTGCCATCAGTGAGTCCTACAGGGTCGAAAAACTGTTTTTT. Amino acid sequence: CAISESYRVEKLFF.